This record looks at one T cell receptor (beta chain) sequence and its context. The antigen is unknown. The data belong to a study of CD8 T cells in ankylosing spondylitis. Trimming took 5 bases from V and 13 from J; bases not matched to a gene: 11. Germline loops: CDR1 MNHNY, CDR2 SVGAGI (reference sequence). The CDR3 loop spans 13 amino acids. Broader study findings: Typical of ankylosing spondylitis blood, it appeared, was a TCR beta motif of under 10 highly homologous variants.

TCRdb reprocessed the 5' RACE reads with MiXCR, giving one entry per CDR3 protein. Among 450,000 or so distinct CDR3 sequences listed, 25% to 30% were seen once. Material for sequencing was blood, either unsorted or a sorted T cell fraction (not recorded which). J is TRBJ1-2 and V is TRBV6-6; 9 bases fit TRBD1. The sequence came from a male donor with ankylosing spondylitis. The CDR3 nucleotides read TGTGCCAGCAGTGCCGGGACAGGGTCAATTGGCACCTTC. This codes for CASSAGTGSIGTF.